Included here is one T cell receptor beta chain sequence, with context. Original methodology: Reference gene primer amplification gave estimated nucleated cell counts. Measured with immunoSEQ multiplex PCR; TCRdb has only the in-frame clones, and not every one. V and J calls and clone size are copied from that table; D and trimming were computed from the DNA. In the table there are approximately 190,000 clones, over 80% of which are singletons. The CDR3 totals 12 residues. The germline CDR1 and CDR2 sequences are GTSNPN and SVGIG (reference sequence). The V gene lost 2 bases and the J gene lost 3 bases, with 8 bases spanning the gap. The data are from a study of blood T cell repertoires in COVID-19. Study in general: Some COVID-19 samples were acute and others convalescent; all came from the United States, Italy and Spain. Sources were T cells, B-cell-depleted T cells, or PBMCs; the material itself was cDNA or gDNA.

The sequence came from a woman aged 40 to 50 with acute or convalescent COVID-19. Sequenced sample: peripheral blood. The rearrangement links TRBV30 to TRBJ2-7, with D hard to call. CDR3 bases: TGTGCCTGGAGTCCGTACTTCTACGAGCAGTACTTC. Its protein is CAWSPYFYEQYF. The whole variable domain, filled in from reference TRBV30 and TRBJ2-7, reads SQTIHQWPATLVQPVGSPLSLECTVEGTSNPNLYWYRQAAGRGLQLLFYSVGIGQISSEVPQNLSASRPQDRQFILSSKKLLLSDSGFYLCAWSPYFYEQYFGPGTRLTVT.